The present TCR beta chain was sequenced within a study of blood T cell repertoires in COVID-19. Authors' processing steps: Estimation of nucleated cell counts relied on the amplification of reference gene primers. The repertoire was sequenced with immunoSEQ multiplex PCR; TCRdb's copy has only in-frame clones and lacks some. That table gives V, J and clone size, and the DNA gave D and trimming. In the table there are approximately 410,000 clones, 70% to 90% of which are singletons. What was sequenced was peripheral blood. The receptor comes from a woman aged 25 to 45 with active or convalescent COVID-19.

For the CDR3, the DNA is TGTGCCAGTAGTATAGGTCTAGCATTAGATACGCAGTATTTT. It encodes CASSIGLALDTQYF. The chain has TRBV19 and TRBJ2-3; D is perhaps TRBD2 (5 bases). V lost 1 base and J 5 bases, leaving 10 bases between the germline ends. CDR1 and CDR2 from the germline V gene are LNHDA and SQIVND (reference sequence). This CDR3 spans 14 amino acids.